This T cell receptor (beta chain) was sequenced for a study of T cells in localized non-small cell lung cancer. This clone appeared a single time. Here immunoSEQ multiplex PCR was the method, and the copy in TCRdb shows in-frame clones only, minus some. The sample includes 30,000 or so clones, 80% to 90% of them seen just once. The V and J ends lost 4 bases and 11 bases respectively, with 9 bases between them. Germline V gene data show CDR1 as MNHEY and CDR2 as SVGAGI. The CDR3 is 11 residues long. The sample consisted of peripheral blood, taken before any cancer treatment. The source of this sequence is a woman aged 35 to 69 with stage I lung adenocarcinoma. The chain recombines TRBV6-5 with TRBJ2-1; TRBD2 is a possible D gene (6 bases). The CDR3 is CASSLEGKQFF. CDR3 coding DNA: TGTGCCAGCAGTTTGGAGGGGAAGCAGTTCTTC.